One and the same sample provided the 7 T cell receptor beta chains below, sequenced in a study of T cell repertoires in cytomegalovirus infection. TCRdb itself ran the reads through MiXCR, one entry per CDR3 protein. The sample records about 180,000 distinct CDR3 sequences, about 15% being singletons. Input material: CD8+ T cells from PBMCs. The receptors were sampled from a human donor in good health (CMV status not recorded). Some clones in this sample may be carry-over from other donors' samples.

This chain links TRBV2 with TRBJ1-5; 9 bases fit TRBD1. CDR3 length equals 15 residues. Trimming removed 6 bases from V and 5 bases from J; junction bases left unmatched: 8. Germline CDR1 and CDR2: SNHLY and FYNNEI. The CDR3 nucleotides are TGTGCCAGCAGGACGACAGGGGGACCTGATCAGCCCCAGCATTTT. The encoded protein is CASRTTGGPDQPQHF.

This clonotype came up many times. The V gene is TRBV6-5, the J gene TRBJ2-7, with 8 nucleotides matching TRBD1. CDR1 and CDR2 from the germline V gene are MNHEY and SVGAGI. The CDR3 has 13 residues. The V segment lost 3 bases and the J segment 3 bases; nucleotides outside the gene matches: 1. The CDR3 region has the DNA TGTGCCAGCAGTTATACAGGGGGCTACGAGCAGTACTTC. The encoded protein is CASSYTGGYEQYF.

Of note for this clonotype: Germline and junction disagree at one end, which may indicate a read error. The chain is built from TRBV2 and TRBJ1-1, with no clear D. There are 12 residues in the CDR3. Germline values: CDR1 SNHLY, CDR2 FYNNEI. CDR3 in amino acids: CASLTGSRTYNF. DNA of the CDR3: TGTGCCAGCCTTACCGGGTCAAGAACGTACAACTTT.

This clonotype was detected a few times. This chain joins TRBV11-3 and TRBJ2-7; the D gene is possibly TRBD2 (5 bases). The CDR3 spans 12 residues. Between the trimmed V and J ends, which lost 6 bases and 6 bases, there was a span of 12 bases. From germline, CDR1 is SGHNT and CDR2 YENEEA. CDR3 coding DNA: TGTGCCAGCAGTTACGGGGAGTCCGAGCAGTACTTC. Translation: CASSYGESEQYF.

The chain joins TRBV20-1 to TRBJ2-3; 9 bases are a match to TRBD2. CDR1 and CDR2 (germline): DFQATT, SNEGSKA (reference sequence). V dropped 1 base and J dropped 0; count of bases not matched to a gene: 11. The CDR3 spans 18 residues. This CDR3 is CSARAGLARTSSTDTQYF. As DNA, the CDR3 is TGCAGTGCTAGAGCCGGACTAGCGAGGACCTCTAGCACAGATACGCAGTATTTT.

This clonotype was seen a few times. V gene TRBV7-9 combines with J gene TRBJ1-3; TRBD1 might be the D (5 bases). The CDR3 sequence is 16 residues long. V was clipped by 6 bases and J by 0 bases, with 15 bases between them. Germline CDR1 and CDR2: SEHNR and FQNEAQ (reference sequence). CDR3: CASRFKGFYSGNTIYF. The CDR3 DNA reads TGTGCCAGCAGGTTCAAGGGGTTCTACTCTGGAAACACCATATATTTT.

This clonotype has more than one count but fewer than ten. CDR3 residues: CSARELAGGWEQFF. CDR3 DNA sequence: TGCAGTGCTAGAGAACTAGCGGGGGGATGGGAGCAGTTCTTC. This chain joins TRBV20-1 and TRBJ2-1; 12 positions match TRBD2. Germline-derived CDR1 and CDR2 are DFQATT and SNEGSKA (reference sequence). V trimming: 0 bases; J trimming: 10 bases; junction bases outside the gene matches: 4. The CDR3 sequence is 14 residues long.